The 26 T cell receptor beta chains below come from one sample, sequenced in a study of memory CD4+ T cells and cytomegalovirus serostatus. Profiled with immunoSEQ multiplex PCR; TCRdb holds only in-frame clones, not every one. This table holds under 50,000 clones, roughly 80% found once. The sort gate was single viable CD3+CD4+CD8-CD45RO+ cells for memory CD4+ T cells. Source material: memory CD4+ T cells from blood. These receptors were collected from an adult in good health and CMV-seronegative.

The J gene is TRBJ2-1, the V gene TRBV5-4, with D possibly TRBD2 on 5 matching bases. The ends were cut back, 1 base at V and 10 bases at J, with 21 bases in the middle. CDR3 length equals 16 residues. Per the germline V gene, CDR1 is SGHNT and CDR2 is YYREEE (reference sequence). The CDR3 protein is CASSLTSSLVAHEQFF. The CDR3 DNA follows: TGTGCCAGCAGCTTGACTAGTTCTTTAGTTGCGCACGAGCAGTTCTTC.

This chain connects TRBV5-4 to TRBJ2-7; D is tentatively TRBD1 or TRBD2 (5 bases each). V was trimmed by 4 bases and J by 2 bases, leaving 16 bases between them. Germline V gene sequence: CDR1 SGHNT, CDR2 YYREEE (reference sequence). This CDR3 region has 15 residues. DNA for the CDR3: TGTGCCAGCAGCCCTGGGGGTAGCCGTACCTACGAGCAGTACTTC. Encoded protein: CASSPGGSRTYEQYF.

The count of this clone is one. This chain connects TRBV5-4 to TRBJ2-3, with a weak D call TRBD2 (7 bases). This CDR3 contains 16 residues. Germline-derived CDR1 and CDR2 are SGHNT and YYREEE (reference sequence). Trimming stripped 0 bases from V and 2 bases from J, with 13 bases between. The CDR3, as DNA: TGTGCCAGCAGCTTGGGCTCCGCGGGGGCCACAGATACGCAGTATTTT. It is translated as CASSLGSAGATDTQYF. The entire variable domain, with the rest obtained from reference TRBV5-4 and TRBJ2-3, is as follows: ETGVTQSPTHLIKTRGQQVTLRCSSQSGHNTVSWYQQALGQGPQFIFQYYREEENGRGNFPPRFSGLQFPNYSSELNVNALELDDSALYLCASSLGSAGATDTQYFGPGTRLTVL.

The count of this clone is one. CDR3 coding DNA: TGCGCCAGCAGCTCCGGACAGGGATGGGAGACCCAGTACTTC. Protein sequence: CASSSGQGWETQYF. V usage is TRBV5-1 and J usage is TRBJ2-5, with 8 bases fitting TRBD1. V was pared by 3 bases and J by 5 bases, with 6 bases of the junction left unmatched. Germline CDR1 and CDR2: SGHRS and YFSETQ. This CDR3 region has 14 residues. Supplemented by reference TRBV5-1 and TRBJ2-5, the full variable domain reads KAGVTQTPRYLIKTRGQQVTLSCSPISGHRSVSWYQQTPGQGLQFLFEYFSETQRNKGNFPGRFSGRQFSNSRSEMNVSTLELGDSALYLCASSSGQGWETQYFGPGTRLLVL.

The CDR3: CASSLRTEANYGYTF. The CDR3 DNA is TGTGCCAGCAGTCTGCGGACGGAAGCTAACTATGGCTACACCTTC. This chain uses TRBV2 with TRBJ1-2; the D is unclear. The CDR3 contains 15 residues. V was cut by 5 bases and J by 0 bases, with 13 bases left in between. Germline CDR1 is SNHLY and CDR2 is FYNNEI.

This chain uses TRBV28 with TRBJ2-7; 7 bases line up with TRBD1. Germline values: CDR1 MDHEN, CDR2 SYDVKM. The CDR3 spans 14 residues. The V gene end was trimmed by 6 bases and the J gene end by 7 bases; junction bases not matched to a gene: 12. The CDR3 DNA follows: TGTGCCAGCAGCCTCCCTCGAGGGGGCATGGAGCAGTACTTC. Its protein product is CASSLPRGGMEQYF.

The chain employs TRBV6-5 and TRBJ2-5; D not certain. V gave up 6 bases and J gave up 0 bases, with 14 bases separating them. Germline V CDR1 and CDR2: MNHEY, SVGAGI. The length of the CDR3 is 15 residues. In nucleotides, the CDR3 is TGTGCCAGCAGAACCCTCAGGACCTACCAAGAGACCCAGTACTTC. Translation gives CASRTLRTYQETQYF.

The rearrangement links TRBV5-4 to TRBJ1-1, with D unresolved. CDR1 is SGHNT and CDR2 is YYREEE in the germline V gene (reference sequence). CDR3 length: 17 residues. V was clipped by 4 bases and J by 0 bases, with 19 bases between them. CDR3: CASSAPPRAGMNTEAFF. The CDR3 DNA is TGTGCCAGCAGCGCACCGCCGCGGGCGGGGATGAACACTGAAGCTTTCTTT.

This chain links TRBV30 with TRBJ1-6; no clear D gene. V was cut by 4 bases and J by 2 bases, with 6 bases left in between. The CDR3 sequence is 13 residues long. Germline CDR1 reads GTSNPN; CDR2 reads SVGIG (reference sequence). CDR3 sequence: CAWKLTYNSPLHF. CDR3 bases: TGTGCCTGGAAGTTGACCTATAATTCACCCCTCCACTTT.

CDR3 DNA: TGTGCCAGCTCGCCTGGGACAGACACCGGGGAGCTGTTTTTT. Protein sequence: CASSPGTDTGELFF. This rearrangement joins TRBV18 to TRBJ2-2, with 7 bases fitting TRBD1. This CDR3 spans 14 amino acids. The V gene's germline CDR1 is KGHSH and CDR2 LQKENI. V lost 6 bases to trimming and J lost 3 bases; unmatched junction nucleotides: 4.

The rearrangement links TRBV7-9 to TRBJ2-7, with D maybe TRBD2 (5 bases). The CDR3 spans 12 residues. Germline V gene lookup returns CDR1 SEHNR and CDR2 FQNEAQ (reference sequence). The V end lost 1 base, the J end lost 7 bases, and 8 bases lay between the germline ends. The CDR3 DNA follows: TGTGCCAGCAGCTTAGAGCCGGGGGAGCAGTACTTC. It is translated as CASSLEPGEQYF.

The rearrangement joins TRBV27 to TRBJ1-1; TRBD1 might be the D (5 bases). The CDR3 runs to 15 residues. Trimming left V 6 bases short and J 4 bases short, with 18 bases between. The germline V gene encodes CDR1 MNHEY and CDR2 SMNVEV (reference sequence). DNA for the CDR3: TGTGCCAGCAGCTGGGGCTACCAAGGGGTCACTGAAGCTTTCTTT. The encoded protein is CASSWGYQGVTEAFF.

This clone was picked up a small number of times. The chain combines TRBV6-5 with TRBJ1-1, with D perhaps matching TRBD1 (5 bases). The V gene lost 0 bases and the J gene lost 7 bases, with 12 bases spanning the gap. The germline gives CDR1 MNHEY, CDR2 SVGAGI. The CDR3 extends over 14 amino acids. The CDR3 DNA reads TGTGCCAGCAGTTACTCTGGCCAGGGTTTTGAAGCTTTCTTT. Its translation: CASSYSGQGFEAFF.

V and J are TRBV7-8 and TRBJ1-5; D ambiguous. This CDR3 spans 12 amino acids. V was clipped by 2 bases and J by 5 bases, with 4 bases between them. The germline gives CDR1 SGHVS, CDR2 FQNEAQ. CDR3 nucleotides: TGTGCCAGCAGCTTAAGCTATCAGCCCCAGCATTTT. Amino acids: CASSLSYQPQHF.

This sequence joins TRBV6-6 and TRBJ1-4; no firm D call. Trimming took off 1 base at V and 2 bases at J, with 8 bases between the two ends. The CDR3 spans 15 residues. Germline assignment: CDR1 MNHNY and CDR2 SVGAGI (reference sequence). This CDR3 reads CASSYFSMTNEKLFF. In DNA form, the CDR3 reads TGTGCCAGCAGTTACTTTTCAATGACTAATGAAAAACTGTTTTTT.

The chain has TRBV9 and TRBJ2-2; 7 bases line up with TRBD1. This CDR3 has 13 amino acids. The J segment lost 5 bases and the V segment lost 6 bases, leaving 4 bases of the junction unmatched. Germline V gene lookup returns CDR1 SGDLS and CDR2 YYNGEE. The CDR3 region is CASTAGGTGELFF. CDR3 sequence (DNA): TGTGCCAGCACGGCAGGGGGAACCGGGGAGCTGTTTTTT. The variable domain in full, with the rest retrieved from reference TRBV9 and TRBJ2-2, is DSGVTQTPKHLITATGQRVTLRCSPRSGDLSVYWYQQSLDQGLQFLIQYYNGEERAKGNILERFSAQQFPDLHSELNLSSLELGDSALYFCASTAGGTGELFFGEGSRLTVL.

The CDR3 here is CASSRTDSQETQYF. CDR3 DNA: TGTGCCAGCAGCCGTACAGACAGCCAAGAGACCCAGTACTTC. The chain links TRBV6-6 to TRBJ2-5, with D possibly TRBD1 on 5 matching bases. The CDR3 consists of 14 residues. The V end was cut by 6 bases, the J end by 1 base, with 12 bases between. Looked up from germline, CDR1 is MNHNY and CDR2 is SVGAGI (reference sequence).

A note on this clone: Additional DNA sequences in this sample encode the identical CDR3. V and J are TRBV7-7 and TRBJ1-4; no clear D gene. The CDR3 loop spans 13 amino acids. V was pared by 4 bases and J by 7 bases, with 10 bases between. CDR1 is SSHAT and CDR2 is FNYEAQ in the germline V gene (reference sequence). The CDR3 DNA reads as TGTGCCAGCAGCTCTGGAGGTGGTGAAAAACTGTTTTTT. This translates into CASSSGGGEKLFF.

Worth noting for this clone: Other DNA sequences in this specimen translate into the identical CDR3. The gene calls are TRBV27 and TRBJ2-7, with 9 nucleotides matching TRBD2. V trimming: 5 bases; J trimming: 2 bases; junction bases outside the gene matches: 7. This CDR3 has 15 amino acids. Germline V gives CDR1 MNHEY, CDR2 SMNVEV (reference sequence). DNA for the CDR3: TGTGCCAGCAGTCCGCAGCGGGGGGACACCTACGAGCAGTACTTC. Residues: CASSPQRGDTYEQYF.

J is TRBJ2-3 and V is TRBV20-1; D gene ambiguous. The CDR3 runs 10 residues. CDR1 and CDR2 from the germline V gene are DFQATT and SNEGSKA (reference sequence). V was shortened by 5 bases and J by 5 bases, with 5 bases between the two germline ends. In DNA form, the CDR3 reads TGCAGTGCTCTGCGAGATACGCAGTATTTT. This sequence encodes CSALRDTQYF.

Written as DNA, the CDR3 is TGTGCCAGCAACCCCGGGCAGACCTTCGGCTATGGCTACACCTTC. It yields the protein CASNPGQTFGYGYTF. This chain uses TRBV27 with TRBJ1-2, with D hard to call. The V gene's germline CDR1 is MNHEY and CDR2 SMNVEV (reference sequence). V was pared by 7 bases and J by 4 bases, with 19 bases between. This CDR3 has 15 residues.

The table lists this clone with a count of one. The genes are TRBV6-5 and TRBJ2-1, with D perhaps given as TRBD1 or TRBD2 (6 bases each). The germline V gene has CDR1 MNHEY and CDR2 SVGAGI. This CDR3 comprises 15 residues. V lost 8 bases and J lost 0, with 14 bases in between. CDR3 in DNA: TGTGCCAGCGGTAGGAGGGGGGACTCCTACAATGAGCAGTTCTTC. It encodes CASGRRGDSYNEQFF.

The rearrangement uses TRBV4-2 and TRBJ1-1, with D perhaps TRBD1 (5 bases). The germline V gene has CDR1 LGHNA and CDR2 YNFKEQ. The CDR3 has 16 amino acids. V lost 1 base, J lost 1 base, and 13 bases lay in between. CDR3 loop: CASSQGGETTNTEAFF. CDR3 bases: TGTGCCAGCAGCCAAGGAGGGGAGACGACGAACACTGAAGCTTTCTTT.

The J gene is TRBJ2-1, the V gene TRBV5-4; a possible D gene is TRBD1 (5 bases). Germline CDR1 reads SGHNT; CDR2 reads YYREEE (reference sequence). The CDR3 extends over 17 amino acids. V gave up 1 base and J gave up 0 bases, with 14 bases separating them. The CDR3 region has the DNA TGTGCCAGCAGCTTGACAGGCCTTTACAGCTCCTACAATGAGCAGTTCTTC. It yields the protein CASSLTGLYSSYNEQFF.

V gene TRBV11-1 combines with J gene TRBJ2-2, with TRBD1 matching 10 bases. The V gene's germline CDR1 is SGHAT and CDR2 FQDESV (reference sequence). This CDR3 is built from 14 residues. Losses at the gene ends were 5 bases for V and 5 bases for J; bases not matched to a gene: 2. CDR3 sequence reads: CASSRTGGTGELFF. The CDR3 bases are TGTGCCAGCAGCCGGACAGGGGGAACCGGGGAGCTGTTTTTT.

The J gene is TRBJ2-2, the V gene TRBV6-5; TRBD1 matches at 7 bases. Germline V gene lookup returns CDR1 MNHEY and CDR2 SVGAGI. The CDR3 has 15 amino acids. With 8 bases clipped from V and 2 bases from J, the junction kept 8 bases outside the gene matches. CDR3 amino acids: CASHRGTSNTGELFF. Written as DNA, the CDR3 is TGTGCCAGCCACAGGGGCACATCCAACACCGGGGAGCTGTTTTTT.